These T cell receptor beta chains were read from a single sample in a study of T cell repertoires in cytomegalovirus infection. TCRdb passed the reads through MiXCR, listing each CDR3 protein once. The sample records around 350,000 distinct CDR3 sequences, about a sixth being singletons. Sequencing was performed on PBMCs. These TCRs come from a human donor in good health (CMV status not recorded). Some clones in this sample may be carry-over from other donors' samples. Both conserved end residues are part of each CDR3. The D gene is left open where the match is weak. The size field is filled for only some rows; it gives once, few, many or a size class.

D gene	V gene	clone size	J gene	CDR3 protein	CDR3 DNA
TRBD2	TRBV19	many	TRBJ2-1	CASSIQRGTGEQFF	TGTGCCAGTAGTATACAGCGGGGGACGGGAGAGCAGTTCTTC
-	TRBV6-2/TRBV6-3	few	TRBJ2-3	CASSWGLHFTDTQYF	TGTGCCAGCAGTTGGGGACTCCATTTCACAGATACGCAGTATTTT
-	TRBV7-4	-	TRBJ1-5	CASSSKNQPQHF	TGTGCCAGCAGCTCAAAAAATCAGCCCCAGCATTTT
-	TRBV7-9	few	TRBJ2-7	CASSLETGRYSYEQYF	TGTGCCAGCAGCTTAGAGACAGGCCGTTACTCCTACGAGCAGTACTTC
TRBD1	TRBV6-5	-	TRBJ1-3	CASSRHRGGNTIYF	TGTGCCAGCAGTCGACACAGGGGGGGAAACACCATATATTTT
-	TRBV7-9	-	TRBJ2-2	CASSSPSGVTGELFF	TGTGCCAGCAGCTCGCCATCAGGGGTCACCGGGGAGCTGTTTTTT
-	TRBV20-1	once	TRBJ2-5	CSARDQQGSGTQYF	TGCAGTGCTAGAGATCAACAGGGAAGTGGGACCCAGTACTTC
-	TRBV4-1	few	TRBJ2-1	CASSRPVSSYNEQFF	TGCGCCAGCAGCCGCCCAGTGAGCTCCTACAATGAGCAGTTCTTC
-	TRBV5-1	few	TRBJ2-7	CANPPGALYEQYF	TGCGCCAACCCACCAGGGGCTCTCTACGAGCAGTACTTC
TRBD2	TRBV12-3/TRBV12-4	few	TRBJ2-1	CASRPGLAHEQFF	TGTGCCAGCAGGCCCGGACTAGCGCATGAGCAGTTCTTC
-	TRBV20-1	many	TRBJ1-1	CSAGGGRGWDTEAFF	TGCAGTGCCGGAGGCGGGAGGGGTTGGGACACTGAAGCTTTCTTT
-	TRBV2	few	TRBJ2-5	CASQGRTQYF	TGTGCCAGCCAGGGAAGGACCCAGTACTTC
-	TRBV6-1	many	TRBJ1-1	CASSRSVNTEAFF	TGTGCCAGCAGTCGATCGGTGAACACTGAAGCTTTCTTT
-	TRBV7-2	many	TRBJ2-3	CASSLVMGHPDTDTQYF	TGTGCCAGCAGCTTAGTAATGGGACACCCGGACACAGATACGCAGTATTTT
-	TRBV7-9	few	TRBJ2-7	CASSLAGFTEQYF	TGTGCCAGCAGCTTAGCCGGATTTACCGAGCAGTACTTC
TRBD1	TRBV9	-	TRBJ2-7	CASSKGQGSYEQYF	TGTGCCAGCAGCAAGGGACAGGGCAGCTACGAGCAGTACTTC
-	TRBV7-2	many	TRBJ2-3	CASSLQLDTQYF	TGTGCCAGCAGCCTCCAGCTAGATACGCAGTATTTT
TRBD2	TRBV10-3	many	TRBJ2-1	CAISDQGTSGSHEQFF	TGTGCCATCAGTGATCAAGGGACTAGCGGGAGCCATGAGCAGTTCTTC
-	TRBV20-1	-	TRBJ2-5	CSAKGVGETQYF	TGCAGTGCGAAAGGGGTCGGGGAGACCCAGTACTTC
TRBD1	TRBV28	-	TRBJ2-5	CASSLWRTGVGKRPQYF	TGTGCCAGCAGTTTATGGAGGACAGGGGTAGGGAAGAGACCCCAGTACTTC